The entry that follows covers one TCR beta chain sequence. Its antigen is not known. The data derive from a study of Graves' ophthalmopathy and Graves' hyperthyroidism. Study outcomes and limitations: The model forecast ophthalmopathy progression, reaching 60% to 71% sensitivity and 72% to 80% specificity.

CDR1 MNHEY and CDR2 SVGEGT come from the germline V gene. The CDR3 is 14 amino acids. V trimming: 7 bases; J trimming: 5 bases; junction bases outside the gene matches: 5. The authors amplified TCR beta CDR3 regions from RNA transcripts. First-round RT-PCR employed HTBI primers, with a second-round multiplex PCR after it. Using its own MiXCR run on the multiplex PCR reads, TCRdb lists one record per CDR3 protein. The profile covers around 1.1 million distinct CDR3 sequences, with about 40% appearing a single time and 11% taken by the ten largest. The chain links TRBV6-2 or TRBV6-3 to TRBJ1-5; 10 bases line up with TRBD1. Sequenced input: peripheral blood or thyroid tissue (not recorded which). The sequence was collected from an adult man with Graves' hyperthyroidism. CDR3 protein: CASNRDRGYQPQHF. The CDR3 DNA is TGTGCCAGCAATCGGGACAGGGGTTATCAGCCCCAGCATTTT.